The text below deals with one T cell receptor (beta chain). Its antigen is not identified. These data originate in a study of cytomegalovirus exposure and HLA in healthy donors. Study findings and constraints: Highest at DRB1 and lowest at HLA-C, TCR association rates differed among HLA loci in a later analysis. Excluded were some V segments that proved indistinguishable, including TRBV6-2 and TRBV6-3.

The study ran its PCR with 60 Vbeta and 13 Jbeta primers. TCRdb's copy holds only in-frame clones and misses some; the assay was immunoSEQ multiplex PCR. The sample has approximately 97,000 clones; around 78% are singletons. Donors were ostensibly healthy at sampling, although undocumented immune exposures were probable. This CDR3 spans 17 amino acids. Looked up from germline, CDR1 is MNHEY and CDR2 is SMNVEV (reference sequence). The trim removed 7 bases at V and 0 bases at J, leaving 11 bases unmatched. The sequence came from a middle-aged man in good health and CMV-seronegative. The rearrangement uses TRBV27 and TRBJ2-4; 8 nucleotides line up with TRBD1. The sample comprised PBMCs. CDR3 DNA: TGTGCCAGCACCCTAAGAGACAGGGGTTTAGCCAAAAACATTCAGTACTTC. It translates to CASTLRDRGLAKNIQYF.